This TCR beta chain came from a study of post-analysis software for immune sequencing data. The TCR beta cDNA libraries carried unique molecular identifiers. Yield was some 500,000 cDNA molecules from roughly 0.93 to 9.6 million T cells. A single record per CDR3 protein comes from TCRdb applying MiXCR to the PCR reads. This table has around 710,000 distinct CDR3 sequences, 40% to 55% appearing once. Sequencing was carried out using blood. The origin of this receptor is a girl aged 5-17 years with multiple sclerosis.

The CDR3 sequence is CASSVDGNTQYF. The CDR3 nucleotides read TGTGCCAGCAGCGTAGACGGAAATACGCAGTATTTT. V and J are TRBV9 and TRBJ2-3; no firm D call. Trimming cost V 0 bases and J 7 bases, with 6 bases left between them. Germline CDR1 SGDLS, CDR2 YYNGEE. CDR3 length equals 12 residues.